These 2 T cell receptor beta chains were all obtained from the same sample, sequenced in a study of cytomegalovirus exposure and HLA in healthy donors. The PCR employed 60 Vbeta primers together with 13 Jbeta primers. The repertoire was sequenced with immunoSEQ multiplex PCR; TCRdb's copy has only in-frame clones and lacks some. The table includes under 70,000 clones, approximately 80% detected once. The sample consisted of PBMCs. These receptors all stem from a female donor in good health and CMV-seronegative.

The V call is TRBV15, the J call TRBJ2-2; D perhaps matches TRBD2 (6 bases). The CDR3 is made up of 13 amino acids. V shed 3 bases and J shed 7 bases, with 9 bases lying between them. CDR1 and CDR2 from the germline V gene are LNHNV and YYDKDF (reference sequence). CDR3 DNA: TGTGCCACCAGCAGCGGGAGACTCGGGGAGCTGTTTTTT. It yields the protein CATSSGRLGELFF.

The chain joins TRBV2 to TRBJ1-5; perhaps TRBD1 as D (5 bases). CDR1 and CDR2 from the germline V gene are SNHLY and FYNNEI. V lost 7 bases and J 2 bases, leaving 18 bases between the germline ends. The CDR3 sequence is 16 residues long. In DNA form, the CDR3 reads TGTGCCAGCAATGGGGTCGGGGGGAATCGCAATCAGCCCCAGCATTTT. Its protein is CASNGVGGNRNQPQHF.